This T cell receptor (beta chain) was captured by sequencing in a study of T cell responses to AZD1222 COVID-19 vaccine. Study context: Pooled samples include second doses given at about 4 or 12 weeks. Broader study findings: CD4 TCRs covered the whole spike, strongest at regions 160-218 and 743-854. Baseline seropositives among AZD1222 recipients totaled only five or six. Spike-specific TCR repertoires showed rising breadth and depth after two AZD1222 doses.

V shed 2 bases and J shed 1 base, with 12 bases lying between them. The germline CDR1 and CDR2 sequences are MDHEN and SYDVKM. The CDR3 is 16 residues long. Using immunoSEQ multiplex PCR, the repertoire was profiled, and TCRdb retains in-frame clones only, with some absent. The sample gives around 110,000 clones, 85% to 95% of which show up once; just under 3% is in the top ten. This clone was detected a few times. Its antigen is unknown. This TCR derives from an adult in good health. The sequenced sample was peripheral blood, obtained on day 0 of AZD1222 vaccination. This sequence joins TRBV28 and TRBJ1-3; the D is unclear. CDR3 sequence (DNA): TGTGCCAGCAGTTTAGGGTCCCCGGGATCTGGAAACACCATATATTTT. It is translated as CASSLGSPGSGNTIYF.